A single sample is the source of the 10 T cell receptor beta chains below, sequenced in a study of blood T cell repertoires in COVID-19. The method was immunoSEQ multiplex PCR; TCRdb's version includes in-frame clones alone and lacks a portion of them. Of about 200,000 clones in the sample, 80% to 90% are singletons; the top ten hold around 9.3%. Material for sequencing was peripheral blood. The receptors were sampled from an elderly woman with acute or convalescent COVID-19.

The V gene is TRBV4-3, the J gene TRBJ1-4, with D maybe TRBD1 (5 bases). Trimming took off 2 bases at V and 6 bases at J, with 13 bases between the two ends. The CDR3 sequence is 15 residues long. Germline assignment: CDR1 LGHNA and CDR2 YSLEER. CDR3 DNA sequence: TGCGCCAGCAGCCAAAGTTTGCGGGGGGATGAAAAACTGTTTTTT. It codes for CASSQSLRGDEKLFF.

CDR3 nucleotides: TGTGCCAGCAGCCCTGGATCAGGGGAAAAAGAGCAGTACTTC. Translation gives CASSPGSGEKEQYF. The chain links TRBV3-1 (or the pseudogene TRBV3-2) to TRBJ2-7; perhaps TRBD1 as D (6 bases). In germline, CDR1 is LGHDT, CDR2 YNNKEL (reference sequence). The CDR3 is made up of 14 amino acids. V dropped 4 bases and J dropped 7 bases, with 17 bases sitting between them.

The CDR3 DNA sequence: TGTGCCAGCAGCTTAGGTAGCGGGAGCTCCTACAATGAGCAGTTCTTC. Translating it yields CASSLGSGSSYNEQFF. The gene calls are TRBV7-2 and TRBJ2-1; 9 bases fit TRBD2. After removal of 1 base from V and 0 bases from J, the junction contained 1 base not matched to a gene. This CDR3 has 16 amino acids. The germline V gene has CDR1 SGHTA and CDR2 FQGNSA.

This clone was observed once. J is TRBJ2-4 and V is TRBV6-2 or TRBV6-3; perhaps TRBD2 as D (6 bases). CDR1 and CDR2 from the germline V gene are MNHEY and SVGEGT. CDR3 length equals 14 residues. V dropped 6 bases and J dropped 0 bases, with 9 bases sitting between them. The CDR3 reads CASSPGVAKNIQYF. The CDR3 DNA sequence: TGTGCCAGCAGCCCGGGAGTAGCCAAAAACATTCAGTACTTC.

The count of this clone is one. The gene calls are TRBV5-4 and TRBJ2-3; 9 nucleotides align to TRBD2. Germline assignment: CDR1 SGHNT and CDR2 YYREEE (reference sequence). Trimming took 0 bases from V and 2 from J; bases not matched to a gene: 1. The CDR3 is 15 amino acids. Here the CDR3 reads CASSLGGGATDTQYF. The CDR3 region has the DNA TGTGCCAGCAGCTTGGGCGGGGGGGCCACAGATACGCAGTATTTT. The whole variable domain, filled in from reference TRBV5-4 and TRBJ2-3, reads ETGVTQSPTHLIKTRGQQVTLRCSSQSGHNTVSWYQQALGQGPQFIFQYYREEENGRGNFPPRFSGLQFPNYSSELNVNALELDDSALYLCASSLGGGATDTQYFGPGTRLTVL.

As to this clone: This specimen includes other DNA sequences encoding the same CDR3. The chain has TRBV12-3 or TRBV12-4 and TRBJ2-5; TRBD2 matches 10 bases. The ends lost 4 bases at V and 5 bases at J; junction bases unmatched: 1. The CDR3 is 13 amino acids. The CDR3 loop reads CASSSLAGETQYF. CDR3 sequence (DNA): TGTGCCAGCAGTTCACTAGCGGGGGAGACCCAGTACTTC.

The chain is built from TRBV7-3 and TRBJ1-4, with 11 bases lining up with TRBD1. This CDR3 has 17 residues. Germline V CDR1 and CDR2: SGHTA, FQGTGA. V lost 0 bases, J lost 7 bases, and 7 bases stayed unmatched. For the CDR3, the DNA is TGTGCCAGCAGCTTAACGGGACAGGGGGAGTTCAGTGAAAAACTGTTTTTT. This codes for CASSLTGQGEFSEKLFF.

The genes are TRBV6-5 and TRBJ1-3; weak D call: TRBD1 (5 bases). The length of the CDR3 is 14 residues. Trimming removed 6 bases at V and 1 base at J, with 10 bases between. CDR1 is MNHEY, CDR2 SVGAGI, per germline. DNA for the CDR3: TGTGCCAGCAGGCCGACAGCGTCTGGAAACACCATATATTTT. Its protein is CASRPTASGNTIYF.

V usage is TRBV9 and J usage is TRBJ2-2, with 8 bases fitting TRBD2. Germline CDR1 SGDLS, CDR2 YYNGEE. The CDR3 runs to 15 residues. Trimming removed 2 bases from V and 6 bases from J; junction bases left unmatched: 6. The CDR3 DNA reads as TGTGCCAGCAGCGTCACAGCGGGGGACGCCGGGGAGCTGTTTTTT. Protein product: CASSVTAGDAGELFF.

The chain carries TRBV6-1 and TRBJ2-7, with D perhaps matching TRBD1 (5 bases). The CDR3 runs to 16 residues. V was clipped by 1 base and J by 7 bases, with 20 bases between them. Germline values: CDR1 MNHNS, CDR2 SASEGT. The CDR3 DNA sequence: TGTGCCAGCAGTGAAGGTCCGCAGGGTATATTGTTGGAGCAGTACTTC. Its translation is CASSEGPQGILLEQYF.